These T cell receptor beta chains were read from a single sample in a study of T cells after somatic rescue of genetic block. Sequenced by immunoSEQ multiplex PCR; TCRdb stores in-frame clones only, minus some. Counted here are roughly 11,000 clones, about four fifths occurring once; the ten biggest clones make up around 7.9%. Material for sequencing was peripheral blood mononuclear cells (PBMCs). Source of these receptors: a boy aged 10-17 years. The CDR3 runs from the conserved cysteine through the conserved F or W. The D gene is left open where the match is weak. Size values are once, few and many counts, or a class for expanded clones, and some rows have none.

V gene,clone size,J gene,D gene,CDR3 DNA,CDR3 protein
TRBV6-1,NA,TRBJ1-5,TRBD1,TGTGCCAGCAGTGTCAGTACGGGACAGGGTACGTTCGCAAGCAATCAGCCCCAGCATTTT,CASSVSTGQGTFASNQPQHF
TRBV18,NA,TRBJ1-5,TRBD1,TGTGCCAGCTCACCAGGACAGGGTTTTCATCAGCCCCAGCATTTT,CASSPGQGFHQPQHF
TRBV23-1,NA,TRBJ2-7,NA,TGCGCCAGCAGTCAATCTGGGGGTCCCTACGAGCAGTACTTC,CASSQSGGPYEQYF
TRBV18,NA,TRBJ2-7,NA,TGTGCCAGCTCACCCCGGAGTGCGGGTTACTACGAGCAGTACTTC,CASSPRSAGYYEQYF
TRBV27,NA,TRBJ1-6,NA,TGTGCCAGCAGGGAGGGGCAGCTTAATTCACCCCTCCACTTT,CASREGQLNSPLHF
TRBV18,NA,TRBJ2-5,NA,TGTGCCAGCTCACCGCAGGGGGGGCCACTGGAGACCCAGTACTTC,CASSPQGGPLETQYF
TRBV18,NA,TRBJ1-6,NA,TGTGCCAGCTCACCTTCAGGGCCAAATAATTCACCCCTCCACTTT,CASSPSGPNNSPLHF
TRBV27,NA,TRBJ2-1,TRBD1,TGTGCCAGCAGTACCCGGACAGGGTCTGGTGAGCAGTTCTTC,CASSTRTGSGEQFF
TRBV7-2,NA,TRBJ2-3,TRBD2,TGTGCCAGCAGCTACAATAGCGGGGCGTCGGCAGATACGCAGTATTTT,CASSYNSGASADTQYF
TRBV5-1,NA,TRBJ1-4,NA,TGCGCCAGCAGCCTAAACATAATGCGCAATAATGAAAAACTGTTTTTT,CASSLNIMRNNEKLFF
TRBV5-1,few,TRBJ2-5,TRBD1,TGCGCCAGCAGCGTCGGACAGGGTGAGACCCAGTACTTC,CASSVGQGETQYF
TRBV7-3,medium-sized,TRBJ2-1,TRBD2,TGTGCCAGCAGCTCCCTCGGGACTAGCGGGGGGTACAATGAGCAGTTCTTC,CASSSLGTSGGYNEQFF
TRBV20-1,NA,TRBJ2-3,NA,TGCAGTGCTAGAAGGGATACGCAGTATTTT,CSARRDTQYF
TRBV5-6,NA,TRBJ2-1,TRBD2,TGTGCCAGCAGCCGCGATTTAGCGGGCAATGAGCAGTTCTTC,CASSRDLAGNEQFF
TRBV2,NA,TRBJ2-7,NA,TGTGCCAGCAGCGCCCGGGGCCCTCCCGAGCAGTACTTC,CASSARGPPEQYF
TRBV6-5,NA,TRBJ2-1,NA,TGTGCCAGCAGTTACGGGGACAATGAGCAGTTCTTC,CASSYGDNEQFF
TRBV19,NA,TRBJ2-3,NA,TGTGCCAGTAGTATCGGGGCCTCGGAAGGAGATACGCAGTATTTT,CASSIGASEGDTQYF
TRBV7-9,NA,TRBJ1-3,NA,TGTGCCAGCAGCCCTCGGACAGTCCCAAACACCATATATTTT,CASSPRTVPNTIYF
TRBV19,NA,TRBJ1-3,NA,TGTGCCAGTAGTACAACAGGGATCGCCGGAAACACCATATATTTT,CASSTTGIAGNTIYF
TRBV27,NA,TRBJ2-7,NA,TGTGCCAGCAGTTTCACAGCCGGTCTCGGTCACGAGCAGTACTTC,CASSFTAGLGHEQYF
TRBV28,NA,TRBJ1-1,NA,TGTGCCAGCAGTTTAAGCTTAGGGTTGACGTTCACTGAAGCTTTCTTT,CASSLSLGLTFTEAFF
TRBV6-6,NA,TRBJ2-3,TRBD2,TGTGCCAGCAGGCGCGGGGGGGCCAGCACAGATACGCAGTATTTT,CASRRGGASTDTQYF
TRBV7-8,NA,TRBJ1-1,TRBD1,TGTGCCAGCAGCTGGGACAGGGGCACTGAAGCTTTCTTT,CASSWDRGTEAFF
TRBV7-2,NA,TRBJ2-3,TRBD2,TGTGCCAGCAGCTCGGGACTACCCACAGATACGCAGTATTTT,CASSSGLPTDTQYF
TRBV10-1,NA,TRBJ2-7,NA,TGCGCCAGCAGTGAGTCTGAGGATCACGAGCAGTACTTC,CASSESEDHEQYF
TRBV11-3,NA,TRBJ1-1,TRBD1,TGTGCCAGCAGCGCCGACAGGGTGGTGGACACTGAAGCTTTCTTT,CASSADRVVDTEAFF
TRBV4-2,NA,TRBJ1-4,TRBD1,TGTGCCAGCAGCCCGAACAGGGGGGATGCAACTAATGAAAAACTGTTTTTT,CASSPNRGDATNEKLFF
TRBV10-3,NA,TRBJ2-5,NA,TGTGCCATCAGTGTTGCGCTAGGGCCCCAAGAGACCCAGTACTTC,CAISVALGPQETQYF
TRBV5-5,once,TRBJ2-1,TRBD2,TGTGCCAGCAGCTACTCGACTAGCGGGTCCTACAATGAGCAGTTCTTC,CASSYSTSGSYNEQFF
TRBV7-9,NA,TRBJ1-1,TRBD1,TGTGCCAGCAGCCAGGGGGACACTGAAGCTTTCTTT,CASSQGDTEAFF
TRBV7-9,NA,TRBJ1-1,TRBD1,TGTGCCAGCAGCTTACTACCGGGACAGGGGATCGCTGAAGCTTTCTTT,CASSLLPGQGIAEAFF
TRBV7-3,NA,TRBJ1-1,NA,TGTGCCAGCAGCCCCGGACTGAACACTGAAGCTTTCTTT,CASSPGLNTEAFF
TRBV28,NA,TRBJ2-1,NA,TGTGCCAGCACCGCCGGGGGTAGGGGGTACAATGAGCAGTTCTTC,CASTAGGRGYNEQFF
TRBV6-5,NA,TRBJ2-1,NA,TGTGCCAGCAGTTCTCCCCAGAGACGTTTGGATGAGCAGTTCTTC,CASSSPQRRLDEQFF
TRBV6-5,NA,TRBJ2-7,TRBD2,TGTGCCAGCCGGGGACTAACCTACGAGCAGTACTTC,CASRGLTYEQYF
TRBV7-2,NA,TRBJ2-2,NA,TGTGCCAGCAGCTTAGCGCCCCCCCGGGTCACCGGGGAGCTGTTTTTT,CASSLAPPRVTGELFF
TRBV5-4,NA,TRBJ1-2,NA,TGTGCCAGCAGCGGACCGGTCTCTGGCTACACCTTC,CASSGPVSGYTF
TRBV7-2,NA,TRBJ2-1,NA,TGTGCCAGCAGCTTTGACCGGGGGGCCCTCTACAATGAGCAGTTCTTC,CASSFDRGALYNEQFF
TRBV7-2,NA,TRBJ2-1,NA,TGTGCCAGCAGCTTAGTTATGGGGCCCGGGGAGCAGTTCTTC,CASSLVMGPGEQFF
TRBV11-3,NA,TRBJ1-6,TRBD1,TGTGCCAGCAGCTTTTCGGGACAGAATTCACCCCTCCACTTT,CASSFSGQNSPLHF
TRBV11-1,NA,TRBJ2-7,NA,TGTGCCAGCAGCTTAGCTCCTAACTCCTACGAGCAGTACTTC,CASSLAPNSYEQYF
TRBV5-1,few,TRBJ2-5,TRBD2,TGCGCCAGCAGCTACGGGACTAGCGGGAGGGACAGAGAGACCCAGTACTTC,CASSYGTSGRDRETQYF
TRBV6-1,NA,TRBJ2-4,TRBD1,TGTGCCAGCAGTGCCGGGACAGGGGGGGGCAAAAACATTCAGTACTTC,CASSAGTGGGKNIQYF
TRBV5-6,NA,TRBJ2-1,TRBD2,TGTGCCAGCAGCTTGCTAGCGGGAAGGAGGGACAATGAGCAGTTCTTC,CASSLLAGRRDNEQFF
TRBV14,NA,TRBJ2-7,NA,TGTGCCAGCAGCCAAGTGGCTAGCGTCTACGAGCAGTACTTC,CASSQVASVYEQYF
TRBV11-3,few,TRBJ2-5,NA,TGTGCCAGCAGCTTAGATGGATCAGCCGCGGAGACCCAGTACTTC,CASSLDGSAAETQYF
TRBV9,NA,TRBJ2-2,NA,TGTGCCAGCAGCGTAGGTAGGGTAGGAACCGGGGAGCTGTTTTTT,CASSVGRVGTGELFF
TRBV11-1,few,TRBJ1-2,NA,TGTGCCAGCAGCCCGTACAGGGAGGCTAACTATGGCTACACCTTC,CASSPYREANYGYTF
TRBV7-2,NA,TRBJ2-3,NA,TGTGCCAGCAGCTTAGGTAGCTGGACAGGCACAGATACGCAGTATTTT,CASSLGSWTGTDTQYF
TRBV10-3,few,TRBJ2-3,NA,TGTGCCATCAGGACGACAGATACGCAGTATTTT,CAIRTTDTQYF
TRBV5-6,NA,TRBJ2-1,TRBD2,TGTGCCAGCAGCCGCGGACTAGCGGGAGATAATGAGCAGTTCTTC,CASSRGLAGDNEQFF
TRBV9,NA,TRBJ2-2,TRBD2,TGTGCCAGCAGCTCAACTAGCGGGAGATTAACCGGGGAGCTGTTTTTT,CASSSTSGRLTGELFF
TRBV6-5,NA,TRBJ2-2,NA,TGTGCCAGCAGTTTGGTGGGGCCCGGAACCGGGGAGCTGTTTTTT,CASSLVGPGTGELFF
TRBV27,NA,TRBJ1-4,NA,TGTGCCAGCAGTTCCAGGCCGGGACACTCTGGTGAAAAACTGTTTTTT,CASSSRPGHSGEKLFF
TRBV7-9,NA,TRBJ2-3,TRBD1,TGTGCCAGCAGACGGACAGGGGAGGGAGATACGCAGTATTTT,CASRRTGEGDTQYF
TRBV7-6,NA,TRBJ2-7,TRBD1,TGTGCCAGCAGCCTCCTTCCGGGACAGGGGGCAGGCGAGCAGTACTTC,CASSLLPGQGAGEQYF
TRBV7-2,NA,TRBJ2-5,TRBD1,TGTGCCAGCAGCTTGGACAGGGGGCAGGAGACCCAGTACTTC,CASSLDRGQETQYF
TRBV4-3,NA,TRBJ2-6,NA,TGCGCCAGCAGCCAAGAAGTCCCGAGCTCTGGGGCCAACGTCCTGACTTTC,CASSQEVPSSGANVLTF